This TCR beta chain was captured by sequencing in a study of blood T cell repertoires in COVID-19. The overall study: COVID-19 samples from acute and convalescent phases originated in the United States, Italy and Spain.

Germline assignment: CDR1 SQVTM and CDR2 ANQGSEA. The CDR3 runs 13 residues. Some clones are missing from TCRdb's copy, which holds only in-frame ones; the method was immunoSEQ multiplex PCR. In the table there are about 220,000 clones, approximately 84% of which are singletons. The clonotype originates from a man aged 45-60 years who had recovered from COVID-19. The specimen sequenced was peripheral blood. The chain employs TRBV29-1 and TRBJ2-5; maybe TRBD2 (6 bases). The CDR3 region is CSAMDGGAGTQYF. The CDR3 coding sequence is TGCAGTGCTATGGACGGAGGGGCTGGGACCCAGTACTTC.